One and the same sample provided the 10 T cell receptor beta chains below, sequenced in a study of identical twins. Via MiXCR, TCRdb re-called the 5' RACE reads, giving one row per CDR3 protein. The table includes fewer than 550,000 distinct CDR3 sequences, roughly 15% detected once. This sample was shared with a second study, whose subject was yellow fever vaccine responses in identical twins.

Input material: CD4+ T cells sorted from blood. The source of these receptors is a woman aged 18-29 years in good health.

This clonotype was detected only a few times. The chain uses TRBV7-6 and TRBJ2-2; 9 bases align to TRBD2. The V gene's germline CDR1 is SGHVS and CDR2 FNYEAQ. With V trimmed by 3 bases and J by 1 base, 6 bases remained unmatched. The CDR3 spans 17 residues. CDR3 DNA sequence: TGTGCCAGCAGCTTGGGGGGGACTAGCAGGAACACCGGGGAGCTGTTTTTT. Protein product: CASSLGGTSRNTGELFF.

This clonotype was seen more than once but under ten times. The chain recombines TRBV5-1 with TRBJ2-2, with 7 bases identical to TRBD1. Germline V CDR1 and CDR2: SGHRS, YFSETQ. The V gene end was trimmed by 4 bases and the J gene end by 2 bases; junction bases not matched to a gene: 5. The CDR3 has 15 amino acids. CDR3 sequence (DNA): TGCGCCAGCAGCCCGGGACAGAGAAACACCGGGGAGCTGTTTTTT. Translating gives CASSPGQRNTGELFF.

The V and J genes are TRBV24-1 and TRBJ1-1; maybe TRBD1 (5 bases). The CDR3 has 12 amino acids. CDR1 KGHDR and CDR2 SFDVKD come from the germline V gene. V was cut by 7 bases and J by 11 bases, with 16 bases left in between. DNA of the CDR3: TGTGCCACCAGAGCCTCAGCGGGGGTGGCTTTCTTT. It encodes CATRASAGVAFF.

This clonotype was seen a few times. The rearrangement joins TRBV6-1 to TRBJ2-7; D may be TRBD1 (5 bases). This CDR3 has 14 amino acids. The V gene's germline CDR1 is MNHNS and CDR2 SASEGT. Deletions cut 1 base from V and 3 bases from J, with 10 bases between. In nucleotides, the CDR3 is TGTGCCAGCAGTGAAGAGACAGCAAGCTACGAGCAGTACGTC. Translation: CASSEETASYEQYV.

This clonotype appeared a few times. This chain links TRBV7-2 with TRBJ2-7, with 9 bases aligning to TRBD2. The CDR3 consists of 15 residues. Losses at the gene ends were 4 bases for V and 0 bases for J; bases not matched to a gene: 4. The germline V gene encodes CDR1 SGHTA and CDR2 FQGNSA. The CDR3: CASSSRLAVSYEQYF. For the CDR3, the DNA is TGTGCCAGCAGCTCCCGACTAGCGGTCTCCTACGAGCAGTACTTC.

This clonotype was seen only a few times. The genes are TRBV5-1 and TRBJ2-7, with a possible D match to TRBD2 (6 bases). The V end was cut by 7 bases, the J end by 3 bases, with 14 bases between. CDR1 is SGHRS, CDR2 YFSETQ, per germline. This CDR3 is 13 amino acids long. DNA for the CDR3: TGCGCCAGCTCCCGCGGGGATAGCTACGAGCAGTACGTC. It yields the protein CASSRGDSYEQYV.

This clonotype was observed a handful of times. The V and J genes are TRBV5-1 and TRBJ1-2; D gene ambiguous. This CDR3 has 13 amino acids. V lost 0 bases and J 7 bases, leaving 10 bases between the germline ends. CDR1 is SGHRS, CDR2 YFSETQ, per germline. The CDR3 DNA follows: TGCGCCAGCAGCTTGGGCGACCACCCTGGCTACACCTTC. This gives the protein CASSLGDHPGYTF.

A few counts support this clonotype. The chain has TRBV4-1 and TRBJ2-4, with no clear D. The CDR3 is 15 amino acids. The V end lost 4 bases, the J end lost 1 base, and 11 bases lay between the germline ends. CDR1 MGHRA and CDR2 YSYEKL come from the germline V gene. The CDR3 DNA reads as TGCGCCAGCAGCCCGATTTCGACTGCCAAAAACATTCAGTACTTC. It yields the protein CASSPISTAKNIQYF.

The chain employs TRBV11-2 and TRBJ2-7, with 7 bases aligning to TRBD1. Germline assignment: CDR1 SGHAT and CDR2 FQNNGV. V trimming: 1 base; J trimming: 2 bases; junction bases outside the gene matches: 17. The length of the CDR3 is 19 residues. The CDR3 loop is CASSLGDRKGPSGTYEQYF. CDR3 in DNA: TGTGCCAGCAGCTTAGGGGACAGAAAAGGGCCTTCGGGGACCTACGAGCAGTACTTC.

This clonotype was picked up a small number of times. The V and J genes are TRBV11-1 and TRBJ2-1; D possibly uses TRBD1 or TRBD2 (5 bases each). The V gene's germline CDR1 is SGHAT and CDR2 FQDESV (reference sequence). Trimming removed 2 bases from V and 4 bases from J, with 15 bases in between. The CDR3 is 16 amino acids. The CDR3 DNA follows: TGTGCCAGCAGCTTAATGAGGGGCGCCCTTTACAATGAGCAGTTCTTC. It translates to CASSLMRGALYNEQFF.